This T cell receptor (beta chain) was recorded in a study of technical replicates of blood from four donors. J was trimmed by 3 bases and V by 7 bases; bases with no gene match: 4. Germline assignment: CDR1 SGHNT and CDR2 YENEEA. CDR3 size: 15 residues. TCRdb's table, derived via immunoSEQ multiplex PCR, lists solely in-frame clones and lacks some. The sample yields tens of thousands of clones, 95% to 98% seen once. This rearrangement joins TRBV11-3 to TRBJ1-4, with 11 nucleotides matching TRBD1. The sequence was collected from a human donor in good health. Material: T cells isolated from PBMCs. This CDR3 is CASTGQGASNEKLFF. The CDR3 region has the DNA TGTGCCAGCACTGGACAGGGGGCCTCTAATGAAAAACTGTTTTTT. The full variable domain, with the rest looked up from reference TRBV11-3 and TRBJ1-4, is EAGVVQSPRYKIIEKKQPVAFWCNPISGHNTLYWYLQNLGQGPELLIRYENEEAVDDSQLPKDRFSAERLKGVDSTLKIQPAELGDSAVYLCASTGQGASNEKLFFGSGTQLSVL.